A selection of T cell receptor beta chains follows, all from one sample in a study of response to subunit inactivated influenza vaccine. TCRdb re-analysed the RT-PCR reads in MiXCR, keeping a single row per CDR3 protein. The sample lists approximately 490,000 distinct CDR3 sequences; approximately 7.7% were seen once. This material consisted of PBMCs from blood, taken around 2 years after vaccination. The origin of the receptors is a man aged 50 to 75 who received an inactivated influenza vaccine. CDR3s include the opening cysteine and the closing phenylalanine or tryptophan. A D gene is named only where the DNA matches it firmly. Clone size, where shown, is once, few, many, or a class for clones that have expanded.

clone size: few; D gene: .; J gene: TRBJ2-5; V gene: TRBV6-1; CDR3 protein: CASSVDWGETQYF; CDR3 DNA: TGTGCCAGCAGTGTGGATTGGGGGGAGACCCAGTACTTC
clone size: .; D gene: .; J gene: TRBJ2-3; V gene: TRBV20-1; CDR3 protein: CSARETDPGLGTDTQYF; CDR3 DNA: TGCAGTGCTAGAGAGACGGACCCGGGGCTCGGCACAGATACGCAGTATTTT
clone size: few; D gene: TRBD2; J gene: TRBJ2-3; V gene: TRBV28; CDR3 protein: CASRSSGGTTDTQYF; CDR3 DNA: TGTGCCAGCAGATCGAGCGGGGGGACCACAGATACGCAGTATTTT
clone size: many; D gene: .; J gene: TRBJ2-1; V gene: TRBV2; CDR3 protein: CASSVRNEQFF; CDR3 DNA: TGTGCCAGCAGTGTACGCAATGAGCAGTTCTTC
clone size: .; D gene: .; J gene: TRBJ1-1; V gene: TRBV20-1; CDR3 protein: CSARQTWITEAFF; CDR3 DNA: TGCAGTGCTAGGCAGACATGGATCACTGAAGCTTTCTTT
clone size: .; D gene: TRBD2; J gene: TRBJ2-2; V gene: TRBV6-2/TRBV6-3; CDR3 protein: CASGLASMGGELFF; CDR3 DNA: TGTGCCAGCGGACTAGCGTCGATGGGCGGGGAGCTGTTTTTT
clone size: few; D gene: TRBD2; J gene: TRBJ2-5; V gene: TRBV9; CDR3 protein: CASSVGVSGGWETQYF; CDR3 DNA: TGTGCCAGCAGCGTAGGAGTCAGCGGGGGATGGGAGACCCAGTACTTC
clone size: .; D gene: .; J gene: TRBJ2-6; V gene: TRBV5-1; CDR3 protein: CASSLLQAGANVLTF; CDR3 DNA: TGCGCCAGCAGCTTGCTTCAGGCTGGGGCCAACGTCCTGACTTTC
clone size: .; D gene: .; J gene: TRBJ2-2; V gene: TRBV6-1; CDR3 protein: CASTRGADTGELFF; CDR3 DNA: TGTGCCAGCACCCGTGGGGCCGATACCGGGGAGCTGTTTTTT
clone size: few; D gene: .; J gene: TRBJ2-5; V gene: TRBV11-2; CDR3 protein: CASSLVPDQETQYF; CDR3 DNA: TGTGCCAGCAGCTTAGTCCCAGACCAAGAGACCCAGTACTTC
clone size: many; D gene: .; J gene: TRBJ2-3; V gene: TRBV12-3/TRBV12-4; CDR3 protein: CASSPAASTDTQYF; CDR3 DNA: TGTGCCAGCAGTCCAGCGGCTAGCACAGATACGCAGTATTTT
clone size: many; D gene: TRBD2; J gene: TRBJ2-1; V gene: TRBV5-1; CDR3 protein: CASSARGGSGGAYNEQFF; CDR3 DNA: TGCGCCAGCAGCGCCCGGGGAGGGAGCGGGGGAGCTTACAATGAGCAGTTCTTC
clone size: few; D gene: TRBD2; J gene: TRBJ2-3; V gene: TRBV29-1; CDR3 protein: CSVERLAASTDTQYF; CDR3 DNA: TGCAGCGTGGAAAGACTAGCGGCGAGCACAGATACGCAGTATTTT
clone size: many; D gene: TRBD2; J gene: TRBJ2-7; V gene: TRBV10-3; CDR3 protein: CAISSGLADYEQYF; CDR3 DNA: TGTGCCATCAGTTCGGGACTAGCGGACTACGAGCAGTACTTC
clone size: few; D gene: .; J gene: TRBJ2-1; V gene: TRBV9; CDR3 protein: CASRSSAVNEQFF; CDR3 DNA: TGTGCCAGCCGATCTAGCGCGGTAAATGAGCAGTTCTTC
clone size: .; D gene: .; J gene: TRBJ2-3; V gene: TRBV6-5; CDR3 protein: CASSSRPPPSTDTQYF; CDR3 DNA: TGTGCCAGCAGTTCTCGCCCGCCGCCTAGCACAGATACGCAGTATTTT
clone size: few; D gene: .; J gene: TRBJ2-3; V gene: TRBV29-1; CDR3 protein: CSVAPRSEDTQYF; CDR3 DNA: TGCAGCGTTGCACCTAGGTCTGAAGATACGCAGTATTTT
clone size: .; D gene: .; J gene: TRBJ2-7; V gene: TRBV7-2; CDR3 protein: CASSVSPTGYEQYF; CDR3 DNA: TGTGCCAGCAGCGTAAGCCCGACAGGCTACGAGCAGTACTTC
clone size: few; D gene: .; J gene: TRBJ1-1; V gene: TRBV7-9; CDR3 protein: CASSLEKVGTHTEAFF; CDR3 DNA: TGTGCCAGCAGCTTAGAAAAGGTTGGGACCCACACTGAAGCTTTCTTT
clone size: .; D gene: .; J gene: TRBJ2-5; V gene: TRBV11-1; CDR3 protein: CASSLSWRQETQYF; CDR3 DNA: TGTGCCAGCAGCTTATCTTGGCGCCAAGAGACCCAGTACTTC
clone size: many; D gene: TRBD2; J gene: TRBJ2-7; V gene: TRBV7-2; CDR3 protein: CASSFQRGGSYEQYF; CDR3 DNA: TGTGCCAGCAGCTTCCAGCGGGGGGGCTCCTACGAGCAGTACTTC
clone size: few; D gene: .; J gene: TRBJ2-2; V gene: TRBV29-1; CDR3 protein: CSVDLSGHLTGELFF; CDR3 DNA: TGCAGCGTTGACCTTTCGGGACACCTCACCGGGGAGCTGTTTTTT